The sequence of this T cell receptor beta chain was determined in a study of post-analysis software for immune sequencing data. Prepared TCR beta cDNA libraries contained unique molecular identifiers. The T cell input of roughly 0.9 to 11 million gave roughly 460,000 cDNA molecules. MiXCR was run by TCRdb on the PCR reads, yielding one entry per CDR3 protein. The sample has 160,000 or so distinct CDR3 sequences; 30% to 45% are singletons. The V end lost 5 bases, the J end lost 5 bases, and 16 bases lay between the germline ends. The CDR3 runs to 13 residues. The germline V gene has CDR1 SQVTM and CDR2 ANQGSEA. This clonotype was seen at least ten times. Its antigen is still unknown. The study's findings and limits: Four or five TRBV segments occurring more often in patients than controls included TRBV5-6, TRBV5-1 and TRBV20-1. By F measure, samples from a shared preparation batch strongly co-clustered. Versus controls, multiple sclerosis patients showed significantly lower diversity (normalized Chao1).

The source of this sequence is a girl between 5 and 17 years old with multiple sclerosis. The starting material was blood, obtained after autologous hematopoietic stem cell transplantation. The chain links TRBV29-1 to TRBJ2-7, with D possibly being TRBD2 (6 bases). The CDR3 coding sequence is TGCAGCGTTCTGAGAATGGGAGGCCACGAGCAGTACTTC. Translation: CSVLRMGGHEQYF.